The 32 T cell receptor beta chains presented below share a single source sample, sequenced in a study of T cells in severe cutaneous drug reactions. Carbamazepine had induced Stevens-Johnson syndrome or toxic epidermal necrolysis in the sequenced donors. TCR subtype-specific primers in iRepertoire multiplex PCR prepared libraries for bulk and single-cell sequencing. TCRdb reprocessed the multiplex PCR reads and reports one entry per CDR3 protein, with no DNA. Reported are approximately 20,000 distinct CDR3 sequences; the ten largest clones contain 7.5%. Sequencing used PBMCs. The receptors originated from a human donor with toxic epidermal necrolysis, a severe cutaneous drug reaction.

The chain employs TRBV28 and TRBJ2-7; TCRdb's D gene call, TRBD1, goes unchecked for lack of DNA. The V gene's germline CDR1 is MDHEN and CDR2 SYDVKM. The CDR3 totals 13 residues. The CDR3 region is CASRQGVTYEQYF.

V is TRBV19 and J is TRBJ1-2; there is no DNA to check the TCRdb D call of TRBD1. The CDR3 is 16 residues long. Germline values: CDR1 LNHDA, CDR2 SQIVND (reference sequence). This chain's CDR3 is CASSIVGDRANYGYTF.

This sequence joins TRBV11-2 and TRBJ2-3. CDR3 length: 11 amino acids. Germline V lookup: CDR1 SGHAT, CDR2 FQNNGV. CDR3 in amino acids: CAITDTDTQYF.

The rearrangement joins TRBV7-6 to TRBJ2-7. This CDR3 has 15 residues. CDR1 is SGHVS and CDR2 is FNYEAQ in the germline V gene. CDR3 residues: CASSLESGTPYEQYF.

Judged by frequency, this clonotype is medium-sized. This chain connects TRBV6-5 to TRBJ2-6. The CDR3 is made up of 15 amino acids. Germline V gives CDR1 MNHEY, CDR2 SVGAGI. The CDR3 sequence: CASSYSTAGPNVLTF.

CDR3 loop: CASSLDTAYYEQYF. The chain is built from TRBV7-2 and TRBJ2-7. Per germline, CDR1 SGHTA and CDR2 FQGNSA. The length of the CDR3 is 14 residues.

The genes are TRBV15 and TRBJ1-5. Germline loops: CDR1 LNHNV, CDR2 YYDKDF (reference sequence). The CDR3 has 16 residues. CDR3 sequence: CATSLNTVSGNQPQHF. Complete variable domain (other parts from reference TRBV15 and TRBJ1-5): DAMVIQNPRYQVTQFGKPVTLSCSQTLNHNVMYWYQQKSSQAPKLLFHYYDKDFNNEADTPDNFQSRRPNTSFCFLDIRSPGLGDTAMYLCATSLNTVSGNQPQHFGDGTRLSIL.

The gene calls are TRBV5-1 and TRBJ2-6; the D call of TRBD2 rests on TCRdb alone, since no DNA is present to check it. Germline CDR1 reads SGHRS; CDR2 reads YFSETQ. The CDR3 length is 16 residues. CDR3 region: CASSLGTLSGANVLTF.

The chain joins TRBV28 to TRBJ1-4; no DNA is available, so the TRBD1 call from TCRdb remains unchecked. CDR3 length equals 15 residues. Germline assignment: CDR1 MDHEN and CDR2 SYDVKM. CDR3 sequence reads: CASSPRGSSREKLFF.

In terms of frequency, this clonotype is medium-sized. The J gene is TRBJ2-1, the V gene TRBV6-2 or TRBV6-3; TCRdb reports TRBD2, a call that lacks DNA to check it against. CDR3 size: 13 residues. Germline V gives CDR1 MNHEY, CDR2 SVGEGT. The CDR3 sequence is CASRKRVGDEQFF.

The CDR3: CASPRGSKDEQFF. The genes are TRBV19 and TRBJ2-1; checking the TCRdb D call of TRBD2 is not possible without DNA. Per the germline V gene, CDR1 is LNHDA and CDR2 is SQIVND (reference sequence). CDR3 length: 13 residues.

Considering frequency, this clonotype is medium-sized. The V gene is TRBV30, the J gene TRBJ2-1; the D call from TCRdb, TRBD1, cannot be confirmed without DNA. CDR1 GTSNPN and CDR2 SVGIG come from the germline V gene (reference sequence). This CDR3 comprises 15 residues. CDR3 protein: CAWSFDRDRDNEQFF.

The chain joins TRBV12-3 or TRBV12-4 to TRBJ1-6. This CDR3 has 14 residues. The CDR3 reads CASSLHARNSPLHF.

The chain has TRBV27 and TRBJ2-7; TCRdb names TRBD2, which stays unverified in the absence of DNA. CDR3 length: 16 residues. CDR1 is MNHEY and CDR2 is SMNVEV in the germline V gene (reference sequence). CDR3 residues: CASSSHSTRSGYEQYF.

This rearrangement joins TRBV4-3 to TRBJ2-1; TCRdb's D call of TRBD2 is untestable without DNA. The CDR3 is 16 residues long. CDR1 LGHNA and CDR2 YSLEER come from the germline V gene. The CDR3: CASSLRTSASYNEQFF.

V and J are TRBV12-3 or TRBV12-4 and TRBJ2-7; with no DNA, the TCRdb D assignment of TRBD1 cannot be verified. CDR3 length: 13 residues. The CDR3 spells CASSPRTGSPPDF.

This sequence joins TRBV9 and TRBJ2-5; no DNA is available, so the TRBD1 call from TCRdb remains unchecked. Germline V CDR1 and CDR2: SGDLS, YYNGEE. The CDR3 is 16 residues long. CDR3 region: CASSVATGGFQETQYF. The variable domain in full, completed from reference TRBV9 and TRBJ2-5, reads DSGVTQTPKHLITATGQRVTLRCSPRSGDLSVYWYQQSLDQGLQFLIQYYNGEERAKGNILERFSAQQFPDLHSELNLSSLELGDSALYFCASSVATGGFQETQYFGPGTRLLVL.

The rearrangement joins TRBV6-5 to TRBJ2-3; TCRdb names TRBD1, which stays unverified in the absence of DNA. The CDR3 loop spans 15 amino acids. Germline-derived CDR1 and CDR2 are MNHEY and SVGAGI. CDR3: CASSYSRDGTDTQYF.

The V gene is TRBV2, the J gene TRBJ2-5; the D call from TCRdb, TRBD1, cannot be confirmed without DNA. This CDR3 is built from 15 residues. Germline CDR1 and CDR2: SNHLY and FYNNEI. The CDR3 region is CASSPRHTGKETQYF. The full variable domain, its missing parts supplied by reference TRBV2 and TRBJ2-5, is EPEVTQTPSHQVTQMGQEVILRCVPISNHLYFYWYRQILGQKVEFLVSFYNNEISEKSEIFDDQFSVERPDGSNFTLKIRSTKLEDSAMYFCASSPRHTGKETQYFGPGTRLLVL.

The chain combines TRBV9 with TRBJ2-7; TCRdb's D call, TRBD2, is unchecked because there is no DNA. CDR1 and CDR2 from the germline V gene are SGDLS and YYNGEE. This CDR3 is built from 15 residues. This CDR3 reads CASSVGLAGVYEQYF.

Here the CDR3 reads CSARTSANGELFF. The J gene is TRBJ2-2, the V gene TRBV29-1; as DNA is missing, the TRBD2 call by TCRdb cannot be tested. The CDR3 sequence is 13 residues long. CDR1 is SQVTM, CDR2 ANQGSEA, per germline.

V and J are TRBV5-1 and TRBJ1-4. Germline CDR1 SGHRS, CDR2 YFSETQ. This CDR3 contains 17 residues. The chain's CDR3 is CASTPRGGEDTNEKLFF.

The chain has TRBV28 and TRBJ2-7; TCRdb's D gene call, TRBD1, goes unchecked for lack of DNA. This CDR3 is built from 15 residues. Germline assignment: CDR1 MDHEN and CDR2 SYDVKM. The CDR3 loop reads CASTNLDRGLYEQYF.

The chain recombines TRBV27 with TRBJ2-3; TCRdb picks TRBD2, but there is no DNA to check that call. This CDR3 is 12 amino acids long. CDR1 is MNHEY, CDR2 SMNVEV, per germline (reference sequence). The CDR3 here is CASRPAGDTQYF.

This chain joins TRBV12-3 or TRBV12-4 and TRBJ1-1; TCRdb indicates TRBD1, and absent DNA this call remains unverified. The CDR3 is made up of 14 amino acids. Here the CDR3 reads CASRSGVPNTEAFF.

This chain links TRBV20-1 with TRBJ2-7; TCRdb's D gene call, TRBD2, goes unchecked for lack of DNA. Per germline, CDR1 DFQATT and CDR2 SNEGSKA (reference sequence). The length of the CDR3 is 16 residues. CDR3 protein: CSARDEERAQSYEQYF.

Measured by frequency, this clonotype is medium-sized. V is TRBV30 and J is TRBJ1-4. The CDR3 extends over 13 amino acids. Germline-derived CDR1 and CDR2 are GTSNPN and SVGIG (reference sequence). CDR3 in amino acids: CAWSPTGAEKLFF.

The genes are TRBV7-9 and TRBJ2-1; the TCRdb call, TRBD1, lacks DNA for checking. CDR1 is SEHNR and CDR2 is FQNEAQ in the germline V gene (reference sequence). This CDR3 contains 15 residues. CDR3 loop: CASSLPGTGYNEQFF. The variable domain in full, completed from reference TRBV7-9 and TRBJ2-1, reads DTGVSQNPRHKITKRGQNVTFRCDPISEHNRLYWYRQTLGQGPEFLTYFQNEAQLEKSRLLSDRFSAERPKGSFSTLEIQRTEQGDSAMYLCASSLPGTGYNEQFFGPGTRLTVL.

This clonotype is deemed medium-sized by its frequency. The chain joins TRBV18 to TRBJ2-1. Germline V gene sequence: CDR1 KGHSH, CDR2 LQKENI. The CDR3 has 15 amino acids. CDR3 in amino acids: CASSPPSRSYNEQFF.

The chain uses TRBV4-3 and TRBJ2-3; the TCRdb D gene call, TRBD1, has no DNA to confirm it. CDR1 is LGHNA and CDR2 is YSLEER in the germline V gene. This CDR3 has 16 amino acids. CDR3 region: CASSQEDRGGTDTQYF.

The chain recombines TRBV5-1 with TRBJ2-7; as DNA is missing, the TRBD1 call by TCRdb cannot be tested. This CDR3 region has 13 residues. Per germline, CDR1 SGHRS and CDR2 YFSETQ. The CDR3 spells CATRQDNSYEQYF.

V usage is TRBV4-2 and J usage is TRBJ1-1; TCRdb names TRBD1, which stays unverified in the absence of DNA. Germline CDR1 reads LGHNA; CDR2 reads YNFKEQ. CDR3 length equals 14 residues. CDR3: CASGIVGTNTEAFF.